One T cell receptor beta chain is described in this entry. The target antigen is unknown. A much larger clonotype is one base distant, so this may be a read error. These data originate in a study of CD8+CD57+ T cells in acquired aplastic anemia. Study details: The average for DNA from sorted CD4+ and CD8+ cells was 3 to 3.5 ug. Healthy-donor CD4+ cells averaged roughly 10.8 million reads.

CDR3 length: 15 residues. Germline lookup yields CDR1 SNHLY and CDR2 FYNNEI. Investigators profiled TCR beta VDJ and CDR3 from genomic DNA template. One entry per CDR3 protein results from TCRdb running MiXCR on the reads. The repertoire holds approximately 170,000 distinct CDR3 sequences, with 50% to 55% as singletons. Study-wide points: Shared by patients and controls, 25 to 30 CD8+ CDR3s were abundant in patients.

The V call is TRBV2, the J call TRBJ2-2, with TRBD2 identical over 7 bases. The sequence derives from a human donor in good health, serving as a control. Sequencing input: sorted CD4+, CD8+, or CD8+CD57+ T cells (not recorded which) from PBMCs. DNA for the CDR3: TGTGCCAGCTGTGAACGGGAGGCGAACACCGGGGAGCTGTTTTTT. Translation gives CASCEREANTGELFF.